Shown below are 30 T cell receptor beta chains from a single sample sequenced in a study of cytomegalovirus exposure and HLA in healthy donors (dated by TCRdb to between 2016 and 2019). The library was generated by the immunoSEQ multiplex PCR assay. The multiplex PCR relied on a mix of 60 forward primers for TCR Vbeta segments and 13 reverse primers for TCR Jbeta segments. Imported from immuneACCESS, the table was reduced by TCRdb to in-frame sequences with V and J called. These copies leave out some clones; in studies compared against another copy, an unresolved V gene accounts for under half, and the cause of the remainder is not known. The sample table shows under 150,000 clones, and approximately 80% are seen once. Clones ranked in the top ten supply roughly 3.6% of the sample. The material sequenced was PBMCs. These receptors were obtained from a man aged 25 to 45 in good health and CMV-seronegative.

V and J are TRBV10-3 and TRBJ2-7, with D possibly TRBD1 on 7 matching bases. Looked up from germline, CDR1 is ENHRY and CDR2 is SYGVKD. V lost 7 bases to trimming and J lost 6 bases, with 13 bases between them. There are 12 residues in the CDR3. The CDR3 DNA reads TGTGCCATCACGGAGGGGGCGGGCGAGCAGTACTTC. Translated: CAITEGAGEQYF.

The V and J genes are TRBV9 and TRBJ1-1; D is undetermined. Germline V lookup: CDR1 SGDLS, CDR2 YYNGEE. The CDR3 has 14 residues. Between the trimmed V and J ends, which lost 0 bases and 0 bases, there was a span of 6 bases. The CDR3 region has the DNA TGTGCCAGCAGCGTAGCTACAGTGAACACTGAAGCTTTCTTT. Protein product: CASSVATVNTEAFF.

V and J are TRBV28 and TRBJ2-7, with 9 bases identical to TRBD2. Germline V CDR1 and CDR2: MDHEN, SYDVKM. Germline trimming cut 6 bases from V and 2 bases from J; bases unmatched to any gene: 14. The CDR3 is 17 amino acids. The CDR3 protein is CASRSLPLLAGPYEQYF. CDR3 nucleotides: TGTGCCAGCAGGTCCCTCCCGCTCCTAGCGGGACCCTACGAGCAGTACTTC.

The chain employs TRBV23-1 and TRBJ1-4; 8 bases agree with TRBD1. TRBV23-1 is placed among ORFs of uncertain function. Germline trimming cut 2 bases from V and 8 bases from J; bases unmatched to any gene: 10. CDR3 length equals 16 residues. The CDR3 spells CASSQTPGGAREKLFF. CDR3 in DNA: TGCGCCAGCAGTCAAACCCCAGGGGGCGCTCGGGAAAAACTGTTTTTT.

With respect to this clone: Other DNA sequences within the sample encode an identical CDR3. This rearrangement joins TRBV28 to TRBJ2-7; D call uncertain. Germline CDR1 MDHEN, CDR2 SYDVKM. The germline V and J ends were trimmed by 3 bases and 0 bases, with 3 bases remaining between them. This CDR3 has 12 residues. CDR3 nucleotides: TGTGCCAGCAGTTTGAGCTCCTACGAGCAGTACTTC. Its protein product is CASSLSSYEQYF.

The CDR3 DNA sequence: TGCGCCAGCAGCCATGGACAGGGTTCAAACTATGGCTACACCTTC. It yields the protein CASSHGQGSNYGYTF. The rearrangement uses TRBV5-1 and TRBJ1-2; 8 positions agree with TRBD1. The CDR3 consists of 15 residues. Germline V gene sequence: CDR1 SGHRS, CDR2 YFSETQ. V lost 4 bases, J lost 2 bases, and 7 bases stayed unmatched.

Points on this clone: One end of the junction fails to match germline, which may point to a read error. The rearrangement links TRBV7-2 to TRBJ2-5; 7 nucleotides align to TRBD2. The V gene's germline CDR1 is SGHTA and CDR2 FQGNSA. CDR3 length: 14 residues. CDR3 nucleotide sequence: TGTGCCAGCAGCTTGACTAGCAGCCAAGAGGCCCAGTACTTC. It encodes CASSLTSSQEAQYF. Using reference TRBV7-2 and TRBJ2-5 for the parts outside the CDR3, the full variable domain is GAGVSQSPSNKVTEKGKDVELRCDPISGHTALYWYRQSLGQGLEFLIYFQGNSAPDKSGLPSDRFSAERTGGSVSTLTIQRTQQEDSAVYLCASSLTSSQEAQYFGPGTRLLVL.

V is TRBV18 and J is TRBJ2-7; TRBD1 agrees at 9 bases. Germline assignment: CDR1 KGHSH and CDR2 LQKENI. J gave up 4 bases and V 3 bases, and 13 bases lay outside the gene matches. The CDR3 is 17 amino acids. The CDR3 loop is CASSPTLGGQGIYEQYF. The CDR3 DNA sequence: TGTGCCAGCTCACCTACCCTAGGAGGACAGGGGATTTACGAGCAGTACTTC.

The chain links TRBV2 to TRBJ2-5; a possible D gene is TRBD2 (6 bases). The ends were cut back, 4 bases at V and 5 bases at J, with 20 bases in the middle. This CDR3 has 16 amino acids. CDR1 is SNHLY and CDR2 is FYNNEI in the germline V gene. The CDR3 spells CASSVNVFGGAETQYF. DNA for the CDR3: TGTGCCAGCAGTGTTAATGTATTCGGGGGAGCGGAGACCCAGTACTTC.

This rearrangement joins TRBV12-1 to TRBJ1-1; the D call TRBD1 from the table was never checked on the DNA. TRBV12-1 is a known pseudogene. There are 15 residues in the CDR3. The CDR3, as DNA: TGTGCCAGCAGCACAGGACATATGAGGAACACTGAAGCTTTCTTT. It is translated as CASSTGHMRNTEAFF.

V usage is TRBV9 and J usage is TRBJ2-3; D call uncertain. The CDR3 runs 14 residues. The V end was cut by 2 bases, the J end by 6 bases, with 13 bases between. Germline V gene data show CDR1 as SGDLS and CDR2 as YYNGEE. This CDR3 is CASSVFSALDTQYF. The CDR3 DNA reads TGTGCCAGCAGCGTCTTCAGCGCTTTGGATACGCAGTATTTT.

This chain links TRBV9 with TRBJ2-5; 9 nucleotides line up with TRBD2. This CDR3 spans 14 amino acids. CDR1 is SGDLS, CDR2 YYNGEE, per germline. J was trimmed by 4 bases and V by 2 bases; bases with no gene match: 3. Here the CDR3 reads CASSVGLALETQYF. The CDR3 DNA sequence: TGTGCCAGCAGCGTCGGACTAGCGTTAGAGACCCAGTACTTC.

This clone has only a few counts. The genes are TRBV9 and TRBJ1-1; D is perhaps TRBD1 (5 bases). This CDR3 contains 13 residues. V was pared by 3 bases and J by 8 bases, with 14 bases between. Germline-derived CDR1 and CDR2 are SGDLS and YYNGEE. CDR3 in DNA: TGTGCCAGCAGCGGTCATGGGGCAAGCGAAGCTTTCTTT. Translated: CASSGHGASEAFF.

This sequence joins TRBV19 and TRBJ1-2; 8 bases are shared with TRBD1. Germline CDR1 reads LNHDA; CDR2 reads SQIVND (reference sequence). The CDR3 has 15 amino acids. V dropped 5 bases and J dropped 4; count of bases not matched to a gene: 9. As DNA, the CDR3 is TGTGCCAGTAGTCCGGCCGGGACAGGAGCCTATGGCTACACCTTC. Translating it yields CASSPAGTGAYGYTF.

This clone was seen once. The genes are TRBV7-3 and TRBJ2-3; the match to TRBD2 covers 13 bases. V was clipped by 5 bases and J by 0 bases; unmatched bases: 5. There are 17 residues in the CDR3. Germline V lookup: CDR1 SGHTA, CDR2 FQGTGA. Here the CDR3 reads CASSTGTSGASTDTQYF. The CDR3 DNA reads TGTGCCAGCAGCACTGGGACTAGCGGGGCGAGCACAGATACGCAGTATTTT.

With respect to this clone: Other DNA sequences within the sample encode an identical CDR3. The CDR3 region is CASSGTGTRGAETQYF. CDR3 in DNA: TGTGCCAGCAGCGGAACAGGGACAAGGGGAGCGGAGACCCAGTACTTC. The chain uses TRBV5-6 and TRBJ2-5; D might be TRBD1 (6 bases). Between the trimmed V and J ends, which lost 4 bases and 5 bases, there was a span of 21 bases. CDR1 and CDR2 from the germline V gene are SGHDT and YYEEEE. The CDR3 totals 16 residues.

The J gene is TRBJ2-1, the V gene TRBV7-3; 8 bases map to TRBD1. CDR1 is SGHTA, CDR2 FQGTGA, per germline. The CDR3 has 15 residues. After removal of 3 bases from V and 7 bases from J, the junction contained 8 bases not matched to a gene. CDR3: CASSFTDRAGNEQFF. Written as DNA, the CDR3 is TGTGCCAGCAGCTTTACGGACAGGGCCGGGAATGAGCAGTTCTTC.

Concerning this clone itself: Other nucleotide sequences in the sample specify the same CDR3. This chain uses TRBV9 with TRBJ2-7; no clear D gene. CDR3 length equals 14 residues. The germline V gene has CDR1 SGDLS and CDR2 YYNGEE. Trimming cost V 0 bases and J 0 bases, with 7 bases left between them. The CDR3 protein is CASSVGPGSYEQYF. The CDR3 bases are TGTGCCAGCAGCGTAGGACCAGGCTCCTACGAGCAGTACTTC.

The chain links TRBV5-1 to TRBJ1-1; a weak D match, TRBD1 (5 bases). Between the trimmed V and J ends, which lost 0 bases and 1 base, there was a span of 13 bases. Germline-derived CDR1 and CDR2 are SGHRS and YFSETQ. The CDR3 is made up of 16 amino acids. The CDR3 DNA reads as TGCGCCAGCAGCTTGGTCGGGGGTTCCTCGAACACTGAAGCTTTCTTT. Translation gives CASSLVGGSSNTEAFF.

For the CDR3, the DNA is TGTGCCAGCAGTGGACATGGTAGCAATCAGCCCCAGCATTTT. It is translated as CASSGHGSNQPQHF. V is TRBV9 and J is TRBJ1-5; D possibly corresponds to TRBD1 (5 bases). CDR1 SGDLS and CDR2 YYNGEE come from the germline V gene. The CDR3 length is 14 residues. Trimming took 5 bases from V and 0 from J, leaving 9 bases between them.

This clone was seen a few times. The chain joins TRBV30 to TRBJ2-3, with 7 bases matching TRBD2. The germline V gene has CDR1 GTSNPN and CDR2 SVGIG (reference sequence). V trimming: 2 bases; J trimming: 3 bases; junction bases outside the gene matches: 11. The CDR3 extends over 16 amino acids. The CDR3 sequence is CAWSSGGLLGTDTQYF. DNA for the CDR3: TGTGCCTGGAGTTCGGGAGGCCTCCTTGGGACAGATACGCAGTATTTT.

This clone showed up just once. The chain combines TRBV7-9 with TRBJ2-1; 8 nucleotides align to TRBD2. The CDR3 contains 17 residues. From germline, CDR1 is SEHNR and CDR2 FQNEAQ (reference sequence). V was clipped by 0 bases and J by 5 bases; unmatched bases: 9. Written as DNA, the CDR3 is TGTGCCAGCAGCTTAGCGGGTATAGCGGGGACCCACAATGAGCAGTTCTTC. Protein: CASSLAGIAGTHNEQFF.

This chain joins TRBV5-6 and TRBJ2-5, with a tentative D call TRBD2 (6 bases). The CDR3 loop spans 14 amino acids. Trimming pared 6 bases from V and 2 bases from J, leaving 14 bases between. CDR1 is SGHDT and CDR2 is YYEEEE in the germline V gene. The CDR3 sequence: CASTPQGLQETQYF. CDR3 DNA sequence: TGTGCCAGCACCCCCCAGGGACTTCAAGAGACCCAGTACTTC.

V is TRBV30 and J is TRBJ2-7; the match to TRBD1 covers 7 bases. The J segment lost 2 bases and the V segment lost 2 bases, leaving 9 bases of the junction unmatched. Germline loops: CDR1 GTSNPN, CDR2 SVGIG (reference sequence). This CDR3 region has 15 residues. The chain's CDR3 is CAWSPTGSLPYEQYF. The DNA for the CDR3 is TGTGCCTGGAGTCCGACAGGGAGTCTCCCCTACGAGCAGTACTTC.

The V call is TRBV9, the J call TRBJ1-1, with 7 positions matching TRBD1. The CDR3 length is 13 residues. J lost 6 bases, V lost 4 bases, and 6 bases had no gene match. The germline CDR1 and CDR2 sequences are SGDLS and YYNGEE. The DNA for the CDR3 is TGTGCCAGCAGCCTACAGACAGGGTCTGAAGCTTTCTTT. Encoded protein: CASSLQTGSEAFF.

CDR3 loop: CASSASVVGSEAFF. The CDR3 coding sequence is TGTGCCAGCAGCGCGTCCGTCGTCGGGAGTGAAGCTTTCTTT. This chain links TRBV9 with TRBJ1-1; no definite D call. Germline loops: CDR1 SGDLS, CDR2 YYNGEE. Trimming shortened V by 3 bases and J by 7 bases, and 16 bases separated the two germline ends. The CDR3 is made up of 14 amino acids.

The chain carries TRBV5-1 and TRBJ1-1, with D tentatively TRBD1 (6 bases). V lost 4 bases to trimming and J lost 1 base, with 17 bases between them. Germline V gives CDR1 SGHRS, CDR2 YFSETQ. This CDR3 region has 16 residues. DNA for the CDR3: TGCGCCAGCAGCACGAGGGGGTTAGGAACGAACACTGAAGCTTTCTTT. Its protein product is CASSTRGLGTNTEAFF.

The gene calls are TRBV25-1 and TRBJ1-2; D might be TRBD1 (5 bases). Germline CDR1 and CDR2: MGHDK and SYGVNS. V shed 7 bases and J shed 3 bases, with 12 bases lying between them. The CDR3 has 13 amino acids. The CDR3, as DNA: TGTGCCAGCACCGCTACAGGAGACTATGGCTACACCTTC. Translated, it gives CASTATGDYGYTF.

As concerns this clone: Other nucleotide sequences in the sample specify the same CDR3. The rearrangement links TRBV18 to TRBJ1-2; 8 nucleotides agree with TRBD1. Germline V gene lookup returns CDR1 KGHSH and CDR2 LQKENI. The CDR3 consists of 13 residues. The V segment lost 5 bases and the J segment 2 bases; nucleotides outside the gene matches: 1. The DNA for the CDR3 is TGTGCCAGCTCAAGGGACAGGAACTATGGCTACACCTTC. It specifies CASSRDRNYGYTF. Based on the CDR3 plus reference TRBV18 and TRBJ1-2, the full variable domain is NAGVMQNPRHLVRRRGQEARLRCSPMKGHSHVYWYRQLPEEGLKFMVYLQKENIIDESGMPKERFSAEFPKEGPSILRIQQVVRGDSAAYFCASSRDRNYGYTFGSGTRLTVV.

The chain has TRBV9 and TRBJ1-4; a possible D gene is TRBD1 (5 bases). This CDR3 spans 16 amino acids. V lost 3 bases and J lost 4, with 16 bases in between. Germline loops: CDR1 SGDLS, CDR2 YYNGEE. CDR3 loop: CASSEDPGLINEKLFF. In DNA, the CDR3 is TGTGCCAGCAGCGAAGATCCGGGACTGATTAATGAAAAACTGTTTTTT.